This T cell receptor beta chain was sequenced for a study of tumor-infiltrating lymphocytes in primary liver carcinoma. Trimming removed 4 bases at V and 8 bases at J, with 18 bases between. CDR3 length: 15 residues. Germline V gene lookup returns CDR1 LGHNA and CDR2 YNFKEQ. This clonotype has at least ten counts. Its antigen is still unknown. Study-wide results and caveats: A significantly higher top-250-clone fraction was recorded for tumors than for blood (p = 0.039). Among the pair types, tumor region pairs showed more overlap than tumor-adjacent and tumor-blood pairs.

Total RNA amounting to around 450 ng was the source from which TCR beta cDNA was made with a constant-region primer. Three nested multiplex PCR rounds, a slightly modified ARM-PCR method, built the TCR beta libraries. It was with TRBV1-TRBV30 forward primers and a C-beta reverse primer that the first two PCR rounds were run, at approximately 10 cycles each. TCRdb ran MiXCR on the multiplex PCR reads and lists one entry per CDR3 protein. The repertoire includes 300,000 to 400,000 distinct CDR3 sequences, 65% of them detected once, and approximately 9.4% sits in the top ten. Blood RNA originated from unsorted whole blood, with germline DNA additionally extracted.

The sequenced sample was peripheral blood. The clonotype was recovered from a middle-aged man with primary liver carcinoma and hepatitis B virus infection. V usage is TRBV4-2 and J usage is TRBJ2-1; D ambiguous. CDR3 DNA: TGTGCCAGCAGCCCCTCCGCCGGAGCGTTCGATGAGCAGTTCTTC. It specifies CASSPSAGAFDEQFF.